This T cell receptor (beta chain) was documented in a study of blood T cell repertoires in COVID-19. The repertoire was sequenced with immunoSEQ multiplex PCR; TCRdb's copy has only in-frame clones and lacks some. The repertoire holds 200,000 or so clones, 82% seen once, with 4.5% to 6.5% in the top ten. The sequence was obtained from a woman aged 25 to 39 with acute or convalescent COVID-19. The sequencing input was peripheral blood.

DNA for the CDR3: TGTGCCTGGAGTTCCGGGACAGCCTATGAGCAGTTCTTC. This sequence encodes CAWSSGTAYEQFF. This chain connects TRBV30 to TRBJ2-1, with TRBD1 matching 7 bases. CDR1 and CDR2 (germline): GTSNPN, SVGIG (reference sequence). The CDR3 is 13 amino acids. The V gene end was trimmed by 2 bases and the J gene end by 8 bases; junction bases not matched to a gene: 6.